This is a list of T cell receptor beta chains from one sample in a study of long-term antiretroviral therapy in people with HIV. Clones were read by immunoSEQ multiplex PCR, and TCRdb kept only the in-frame ones, dropping some. In the table there are 23,000 or so clones, approximately 80% of which are singletons. Source: unsorted PBMCs, taken around 4.1 years after starting antiretroviral therapy. All receptors come from a man aged 25 to 45 with HIV. The CDR3 runs from the conserved cysteine through the conserved F or W. Each record gives: clone size, V gene, J gene, CDR3 protein. Rows give clone size only sometimes, using once, few, many, or a class for an expanded clone.

clone size: -; V gene: TRBV28; J gene: TRBJ1-2; CDR3 protein: CASSLADYGYTF
clone size: -; V gene: TRBV4-3; J gene: TRBJ2-1; CDR3 protein: CASSQGGGVYNEQFF
clone size: -; V gene: TRBV5-1; J gene: TRBJ2-3; CDR3 protein: CASSLGEGRTDTQYF
clone size: -; V gene: TRBV6-5; J gene: TRBJ2-7; CDR3 protein: CASSYSRGPYEQYF
clone size: few; V gene: TRBV19; J gene: TRBJ1-5; CDR3 protein: CASSIGGSNQPQHF
clone size: -; V gene: TRBV11-1; J gene: TRBJ2-5; CDR3 protein: CASGRGYQETQYF
clone size: -; V gene: TRBV5-5; J gene: TRBJ2-5; CDR3 protein: CASRSGQGVYETQYF
clone size: -; V gene: TRBV12-5; J gene: TRBJ2-5; CDR3 protein: CASGLVSSGGLQETQYF
clone size: -; V gene: TRBV7-3; J gene: TRBJ2-1; CDR3 protein: CASSLTGTSGGAGEQFF
clone size: -; V gene: TRBV6-1; J gene: TRBJ2-1; CDR3 protein: CASSEGQGGFDEQFF
clone size: -; V gene: TRBV7-6; J gene: TRBJ2-1; CDR3 protein: CASSLDRGRYNEQFF
clone size: -; V gene: TRBV23-1; J gene: TRBJ2-7; CDR3 protein: CASSQSIGNGLKQYF
clone size: -; V gene: TRBV2; J gene: TRBJ2-3; CDR3 protein: CASSFASGGADTQYF
clone size: -; V gene: TRBV5-1; J gene: TRBJ2-7; CDR3 protein: CASSNDGTGVYEQYF
clone size: -; V gene: TRBV19; J gene: TRBJ1-3; CDR3 protein: CASSPLILRSGNTIYF
clone size: -; V gene: TRBV6-6; J gene: TRBJ2-5; CDR3 protein: CASSYSPRETQYF
clone size: -; V gene: TRBV27; J gene: TRBJ2-7; CDR3 protein: CASRTGGFEQYF
clone size: -; V gene: TRBV28; J gene: TRBJ2-1; CDR3 protein: CASTEMGFNEQFF
clone size: -; V gene: TRBV7-3; J gene: TRBJ1-2; CDR3 protein: CASSSSRLDGYTF
clone size: -; V gene: TRBV28; J gene: TRBJ2-7; CDR3 protein: CASSLAGQVTYEQYF
clone size: -; V gene: TRBV7-3; J gene: TRBJ2-5; CDR3 protein: CASSAAREETQYF
clone size: medium-sized; V gene: TRBV4-3; J gene: TRBJ2-2; CDR3 protein: CASSQVIGAELNTGELFF
clone size: -; V gene: TRBV7-8; J gene: TRBJ2-7; CDR3 protein: CASSFGHNYEQYF
clone size: -; V gene: TRBV7-2; J gene: TRBJ2-7; CDR3 protein: CASSWYAGQDAYEQYF
clone size: -; V gene: TRBV7-9; J gene: TRBJ2-1; CDR3 protein: CASSLVGGSWGNYNEQFF
clone size: -; V gene: TRBV9; J gene: TRBJ1-6; CDR3 protein: CASSGKREESPLHF
clone size: -; V gene: TRBV30; J gene: TRBJ2-3; CDR3 protein: CAWRTSGGANTQYF
clone size: -; V gene: TRBV30; J gene: TRBJ2-2; CDR3 protein: CAWTLRGHRTGELFF
clone size: -; V gene: TRBV25-1; J gene: TRBJ2-1; CDR3 protein: CASGDSEYNEQFF
clone size: once; V gene: TRBV5-1; J gene: TRBJ2-5; CDR3 protein: CASSDSGGAGRETQYF
clone size: -; V gene: TRBV28; J gene: TRBJ1-4; CDR3 protein: CASSSLGGGNEKLFF
clone size: -; V gene: TRBV5-1; J gene: TRBJ2-7; CDR3 protein: CASSFLQGALYEQYF
clone size: -; V gene: TRBV27; J gene: TRBJ2-3; CDR3 protein: CASSSGRGLAGGTDTQYF
clone size: -; V gene: TRBV30; J gene: TRBJ1-2; CDR3 protein: CAWSVGLNYGYTF
clone size: -; V gene: TRBV6-5; J gene: TRBJ1-4; CDR3 protein: CASSPEGEGEKLFF
clone size: -; V gene: TRBV29-1; J gene: TRBJ2-2; CDR3 protein: CSVAAAGTNTGELFF
clone size: -; V gene: TRBV7-9; J gene: TRBJ2-1; CDR3 protein: CASSLTRQGQFYNEQFF
clone size: -; V gene: TRBV12-5; J gene: TRBJ1-4; CDR3 protein: CASGGGQLGEKLFF
clone size: -; V gene: TRBV19; J gene: TRBJ1-1; CDR3 protein: CASSIDNKRTGEPKAFF
clone size: -; V gene: TRBV18; J gene: TRBJ2-5; CDR3 protein: CASSKETQYF
clone size: -; V gene: TRBV9; J gene: TRBJ2-6; CDR3 protein: CASSVNLGRGGGANVLTF
clone size: -; V gene: TRBV6-1; J gene: TRBJ2-1; CDR3 protein: CASSRDSDYNEQFF
clone size: -; V gene: TRBV30; J gene: TRBJ2-5; CDR3 protein: CAWTGLEGETQYF
clone size: -; V gene: TRBV18; J gene: TRBJ1-3; CDR3 protein: CASSRTSDSGNTIYF
clone size: -; V gene: TRBV10-3; J gene: TRBJ1-1; CDR3 protein: CAISESLQLSAEAFF
clone size: -; V gene: TRBV5-6; J gene: TRBJ2-2; CDR3 protein: CASSLNWGVSGELFF
clone size: -; V gene: TRBV27; J gene: TRBJ1-2; CDR3 protein: CASSLDIKYGYTF